The rows below give T cell receptor beta chains drawn from one sample of a study of cytomegalovirus exposure and HLA in healthy donors. The protocol was immunoSEQ multiplex PCR, while the TCRdb copy is restricted to in-frame clones and leaves out a portion. Here the sample spans under 200,000 clones, around 90% being singletons. The sequencing sample was made of PBMCs. Source of these receptors: a boy under 10 years old in good health and CMV-seronegative. Each CDR3 is given with its conserved first and last residue. Fields, in order: V gene, clone size, D gene, J gene, CDR3 DNA, CDR3 protein. A D gene is named only where the DNA matches it firmly. Where a row states a size, it is once, few, many or the class of an expanded clone; other rows omit it.

v_call: TRBV5-1; clone_size: once; d_call: TRBD1; j_call: TRBJ1-4; cdr3_nt: TGCGCCAGCAGTTTGGTGGGGACAGGGGGCGCGACTAATGAAAAACTGTTTTTT; cdr3_aa: CASSLVGTGGATNEKLFF
v_call: TRBV27; clone_size: NA; d_call: NA; j_call: TRBJ1-4; cdr3_nt: TGTGCCAGCAGCCCTAGGACAGCTGAAAAACTGTTTTTT; cdr3_aa: CASSPRTAEKLFF
v_call: TRBV5-1; clone_size: NA; d_call: NA; j_call: TRBJ2-6; cdr3_nt: TGCGCCAGCAGCTTTTTTTATAGCTCTGGGGCCAACGTCCTGACTTTC; cdr3_aa: CASSFFYSSGANVLTF
v_call: TRBV5-1; clone_size: NA; d_call: NA; j_call: TRBJ2-2; cdr3_nt: TGCGCCAGCAGCTTGTTTGCAGGGAACACCGGGGAGCTGTTTTTT; cdr3_aa: CASSLFAGNTGELFF
v_call: TRBV30; clone_size: few; d_call: NA; j_call: TRBJ2-7; cdr3_nt: TGTGCCTGGAGTTCGCGGGGCGACGAGCAGTACTTC; cdr3_aa: CAWSSRGDEQYF
v_call: TRBV7-3; clone_size: NA; d_call: NA; j_call: TRBJ1-6; cdr3_nt: TGTGCCAGCAGCTCTATACAGGCTTCACCCCTCCACTTT; cdr3_aa: CASSSIQASPLHF
v_call: TRBV6-6; clone_size: NA; d_call: TRBD1; j_call: TRBJ1-5; cdr3_nt: TGTGCCAGCAGTTATCGGGACAGGGGCCCCAATCAGCCCCAGCATTTT; cdr3_aa: CASSYRDRGPNQPQHF
v_call: TRBV7-9; clone_size: NA; d_call: TRBD1; j_call: TRBJ1-1; cdr3_nt: TGTGCCAGCAGCTTAGTGGGACAGGGGGAGGAAGCTTTCTTT; cdr3_aa: CASSLVGQGEEAFF
v_call: TRBV19; clone_size: once; d_call: NA; j_call: TRBJ2-1; cdr3_nt: TGTGCCAGTAGTCTGGTAGAGAGCGTCTACAATGAGCAGTTCTTC; cdr3_aa: CASSLVESVYNEQFF
v_call: TRBV19; clone_size: NA; d_call: TRBD2; j_call: TRBJ2-2; cdr3_nt: TGTGCCAGTAGTAGAGTAGCGGGGGATAACACCGGGGAGCTGTTTTTT; cdr3_aa: CASSRVAGDNTGELFF
v_call: TRBV27; clone_size: NA; d_call: TRBD2; j_call: TRBJ2-3; cdr3_nt: TGTGCCAGCAGCGGGGGGTTCACAGATACGCAGTATTTT; cdr3_aa: CASSGGFTDTQYF
v_call: TRBV6-4; clone_size: NA; d_call: TRBD2; j_call: TRBJ2-1; cdr3_nt: TGTGCCAGCAGTCCTTTGACTAGCGGGTCTACCTACAATGAGCAGTTCTTC; cdr3_aa: CASSPLTSGSTYNEQFF
v_call: TRBV7-9; clone_size: NA; d_call: NA; j_call: TRBJ2-5; cdr3_nt: TGTGCCAGCAGCCGCCCGTGGGGCAGGGCAGAGACCCAGTACTTC; cdr3_aa: CASSRPWGRAETQYF
v_call: TRBV19; clone_size: NA; d_call: NA; j_call: TRBJ1-2; cdr3_nt: TGTGCCAGTGGCGGGGGCCCAATCCTCAACTATGGCTACACCTTC; cdr3_aa: CASGGGPILNYGYTF
v_call: TRBV5-4; clone_size: NA; d_call: TRBD2; j_call: TRBJ2-1; cdr3_nt: TGTGCCAGCAGCTTGGCAGCGGGAGCCGGAGGAGAGCAGTTCTTC; cdr3_aa: CASSLAAGAGGEQFF
v_call: TRBV6-1; clone_size: NA; d_call: TRBD1; j_call: TRBJ1-4; cdr3_nt: TGTGCCAGCAGCGTGGGACAGGGTGGAGAAAAACTGTTTTTT; cdr3_aa: CASSVGQGGEKLFF
v_call: TRBV7-3; clone_size: NA; d_call: NA; j_call: TRBJ2-3; cdr3_nt: TGTGCCAGCAGCCTGCAGACTAAAAGCACAGATACGCAGTATTTT; cdr3_aa: CASSLQTKSTDTQYF
v_call: TRBV9; clone_size: NA; d_call: TRBD2; j_call: TRBJ2-1; cdr3_nt: TGTGCCAGCAGTTTAGGACTAGCGGAATTAAGCTCCTACAATGAGCAGTTCTTC; cdr3_aa: CASSLGLAELSSYNEQFF
v_call: TRBV5-4; clone_size: NA; d_call: TRBD2; j_call: TRBJ2-3; cdr3_nt: TGTGCCAGCAGCCCTGGAAGCCCTAGCGGTTACACAGATACGCAGTATTTT; cdr3_aa: CASSPGSPSGYTDTQYF
v_call: TRBV15; clone_size: NA; d_call: NA; j_call: TRBJ2-7; cdr3_nt: TGTGCCACCAGCGGTACCTACGAGCAGTACTTC; cdr3_aa: CATSGTYEQYF
v_call: TRBV27; clone_size: NA; d_call: TRBD2; j_call: TRBJ2-1; cdr3_nt: TGTGCCAGCAGTATACTAGCGGGAGGAAGGTACAATGAGCAGTTCTTC; cdr3_aa: CASSILAGGRYNEQFF
v_call: TRBV7-2; clone_size: NA; d_call: TRBD2; j_call: TRBJ2-2; cdr3_nt: TGTGCCAGCAGCTCCCCACAGGTGCGGGAGACCGGGGAGCTGTTTTTT; cdr3_aa: CASSSPQVRETGELFF
v_call: TRBV30; clone_size: NA; d_call: TRBD2; j_call: TRBJ2-7; cdr3_nt: TGTGCCTGGAGTGTTGGGCTGGTTAGCGGGGGGAACCCCTACGAGCAGTACTTC; cdr3_aa: CAWSVGLVSGGNPYEQYF
v_call: TRBV12-5; clone_size: NA; d_call: NA; j_call: TRBJ2-7; cdr3_nt: TGTGCTAGTGGCCCCTTTTACAGCCCCTACGAGCAGTACTTC; cdr3_aa: CASGPFYSPYEQYF
v_call: TRBV28; clone_size: NA; d_call: NA; j_call: TRBJ2-5; cdr3_nt: TGTGCCAGCCTCCCGGGGGGCGCAGAGACCCAGTACTTC; cdr3_aa: CASLPGGAETQYF
v_call: TRBV9; clone_size: NA; d_call: TRBD2; j_call: TRBJ2-3; cdr3_nt: TGTGCCAGCAGCCCGAGCGGGAGGCACACAGATACGCAGTATTTT; cdr3_aa: CASSPSGRHTDTQYF
v_call: TRBV6-1; clone_size: NA; d_call: NA; j_call: TRBJ1-1; cdr3_nt: TGTGCCAGCAGTCTACAGGGCCGCCAAGCTTTCTTT; cdr3_aa: CASSLQGRQAFF
v_call: TRBV11-2; clone_size: once; d_call: TRBD1; j_call: TRBJ1-1; cdr3_nt: TGTGCCAGCAGCTCCTCAGGGGGCTCGAGGACTGAAGCTTTCTTT; cdr3_aa: CASSSSGGSRTEAFF
v_call: TRBV5-1; clone_size: NA; d_call: TRBD2; j_call: TRBJ2-1; cdr3_nt: TGCGCCAGCAGCCCCGGACTAGCGGGCTACAATGAGCAGTTCTTC; cdr3_aa: CASSPGLAGYNEQFF
v_call: TRBV30; clone_size: NA; d_call: NA; j_call: TRBJ1-3; cdr3_nt: TGTGCCTACAAGTCCTCTGGAAACACCATATATTTT; cdr3_aa: CAYKSSGNTIYF
v_call: TRBV2; clone_size: NA; d_call: TRBD1; j_call: TRBJ2-1; cdr3_nt: TGTGCCAGCTCCTACCGACAGGGGACAATCAATGAGCAGTTCTTC; cdr3_aa: CASSYRQGTINEQFF
v_call: TRBV18; clone_size: NA; d_call: NA; j_call: TRBJ1-6; cdr3_nt: TGTGCCAGCTCACCGCAGACTCAAACCGAAGCCCTCCACTTT; cdr3_aa: CASSPQTQTEALHF
v_call: TRBV30; clone_size: NA; d_call: TRBD2; j_call: TRBJ2-3; cdr3_nt: TGTGCCTGGAGTCCCGGACTAGCGGGGGGGCCAGATACGCAGTATTTT; cdr3_aa: CAWSPGLAGGPDTQYF
v_call: TRBV6-1; clone_size: NA; d_call: TRBD2; j_call: TRBJ2-7; cdr3_nt: TGTGCCAGCAGTGAACGGGGGGGGGCCAGCGACCTTCCTACCTACGAGCAGTACTTC; cdr3_aa: CASSERGGASDLPTYEQYF
v_call: TRBV6-5; clone_size: NA; d_call: NA; j_call: TRBJ1-1; cdr3_nt: TGTGCCAGCAGTTTTCGACAAGGGGGCACTGAAGCTTTCTTT; cdr3_aa: CASSFRQGGTEAFF
v_call: TRBV6-1; clone_size: NA; d_call: NA; j_call: TRBJ2-3; cdr3_nt: TGTGCCAGCAGTGCCGAGTCCCCCCCGGGAGCAGATACGCAGTATTTT; cdr3_aa: CASSAESPPGADTQYF
v_call: TRBV7-3; clone_size: NA; d_call: TRBD1; j_call: TRBJ2-3; cdr3_nt: TGTGCCAGCAGCCTCGGACAGGGGTTAGGGGCAGATACGCAGTATTTT; cdr3_aa: CASSLGQGLGADTQYF
v_call: TRBV6-4; clone_size: NA; d_call: NA; j_call: TRBJ1-6; cdr3_nt: TGTGCCAGCAGTGTCGGGGGTCATTCACCCCTCCACTTT; cdr3_aa: CASSVGGHSPLHF
v_call: TRBV27; clone_size: NA; d_call: TRBD1; j_call: TRBJ1-1; cdr3_nt: TGTGCCAGCAGTACGATGGACAGGGGGTTCACTGAAGCTTTCTTT; cdr3_aa: CASSTMDRGFTEAFF
v_call: TRBV15; clone_size: NA; d_call: TRBD1; j_call: TRBJ2-1; cdr3_nt: TGTGCCACCAGCAGAGCAGGGGGCGGGATGGGTGAGCAGTTCTTC; cdr3_aa: CATSRAGGGMGEQFF
v_call: TRBV5-1; clone_size: NA; d_call: NA; j_call: TRBJ2-5; cdr3_nt: TGCGCCAGCAGCGATTTTTTAAGGGCGGGGCAAGAGACCCAGTACTTC; cdr3_aa: CASSDFLRAGQETQYF
v_call: TRBV19; clone_size: NA; d_call: NA; j_call: TRBJ2-3; cdr3_nt: TGTGCCAGTAGTATACAGGGCACAGATACGCAGTATTTT; cdr3_aa: CASSIQGTDTQYF
v_call: TRBV28; clone_size: NA; d_call: NA; j_call: TRBJ1-2; cdr3_nt: TGTGCCAGCAGTTTAGGCAATGGCTACACCTTC; cdr3_aa: CASSLGNGYTF
v_call: TRBV28; clone_size: NA; d_call: TRBD1; j_call: TRBJ1-4; cdr3_nt: TGTGCCAGCAGATTAGAGGGGACAGGTTTCCAAAAACTGTTTTTT; cdr3_aa: CASRLEGTGFQKLFF
v_call: TRBV6-5; clone_size: NA; d_call: TRBD1; j_call: TRBJ1-1; cdr3_nt: TGTGCCAGCCTAGGGGGACAGTCGAACACTGAAGCTTTCTTT; cdr3_aa: CASLGGQSNTEAFF
v_call: TRBV11-2; clone_size: NA; d_call: NA; j_call: TRBJ2-4; cdr3_nt: TGTGCCAGCAGCTTAAGTATTGCAGGGCCCAAAAACATTCAGTACTTC; cdr3_aa: CASSLSIAGPKNIQYF
v_call: TRBV6-5; clone_size: NA; d_call: NA; j_call: TRBJ2-7; cdr3_nt: TGTGCCAGCAGTGAAGCAACTTCCTACGAGCAGTACTTC; cdr3_aa: CASSEATSYEQYF
v_call: TRBV10-3; clone_size: once; d_call: TRBD1; j_call: TRBJ1-1; cdr3_nt: TGTGCCATCAGTGTTGCGTACCGGGACAGCATGAACACTGAAGCTTTCTTT; cdr3_aa: CAISVAYRDSMNTEAFF
v_call: TRBV11-2; clone_size: NA; d_call: TRBD2; j_call: TRBJ2-1; cdr3_nt: TGTGCCAGCAGCTTAGGCTCCTTTAGCGGGGGGAAGGATGAGCAGTTCTTC; cdr3_aa: CASSLGSFSGGKDEQFF
v_call: TRBV10-1; clone_size: NA; d_call: NA; j_call: TRBJ1-2; cdr3_nt: TGCGCCAGCAAACCAGGCAACTATGGCTACACCTTC; cdr3_aa: CASKPGNYGYTF
v_call: TRBV7-6; clone_size: NA; d_call: NA; j_call: TRBJ1-5; cdr3_nt: TGTGCCAGCAGCTTTGGAGGATACGGTCAGCCCCAGCATTTT; cdr3_aa: CASSFGGYGQPQHF
v_call: TRBV27; clone_size: NA; d_call: NA; j_call: TRBJ1-3; cdr3_nt: TGTGCCAGCAGGTCCGGGGGGTCTTTTGGAAACACCATATATTTT; cdr3_aa: CASRSGGSFGNTIYF
v_call: TRBV28; clone_size: NA; d_call: NA; j_call: TRBJ2-7; cdr3_nt: TGTGCCAGCAGTTGGGACAACAACTACGAGCAGTACTTC; cdr3_aa: CASSWDNNYEQYF
v_call: TRBV7-9; clone_size: few; d_call: NA; j_call: TRBJ1-1; cdr3_nt: TGTGCCAGCAGCTTACGTTTGGGGGCTGCTGAAGCTTTCTTT; cdr3_aa: CASSLRLGAAEAFF
v_call: TRBV6-1; clone_size: NA; d_call: NA; j_call: TRBJ1-1; cdr3_nt: TGTGCCAGCAGTGAAGGCGCAACGGGTTTAACCGGGTCCGTGAACACTGAAGCTTTCTTT; cdr3_aa: CASSEGATGLTGSVNTEAFF
v_call: TRBV5-8; clone_size: NA; d_call: TRBD1; j_call: TRBJ2-2; cdr3_nt: TGTGCCGTGGGGACAGGGATCACCGGGGAGCTGTTTTTT; cdr3_aa: CAVGTGITGELFF
v_call: TRBV25-1; clone_size: NA; d_call: NA; j_call: TRBJ1-2; cdr3_nt: TGTGCCAGCAGTGATTCGGGTTTTGGGGGCTACACCTTC; cdr3_aa: CASSDSGFGGYTF
v_call: TRBV18; clone_size: NA; d_call: TRBD1; j_call: TRBJ2-7; cdr3_nt: TGTGCCAGCTCCGACAGGGAATTGGAGCAGTACTTC; cdr3_aa: CASSDRELEQYF
v_call: TRBV5-3; clone_size: NA; d_call: NA; j_call: TRBJ1-1; cdr3_nt: TGTGCCAGAAGCTCCGACATGGCAGGGGCCGACACTGAAGCTTTCTTT; cdr3_aa: CARSSDMAGADTEAFF
v_call: TRBV5-1; clone_size: NA; d_call: NA; j_call: TRBJ2-1; cdr3_nt: TGCGCCAGCAGCTGGAGGACAGCCTACAATGAGCAGTTCTTC; cdr3_aa: CASSWRTAYNEQFF